The 20 T cell receptor beta chains in this list originate from one sample, sequenced in a study of blood T cell repertoires in COVID-19. TCRdb's table, derived via immunoSEQ multiplex PCR, lists solely in-frame clones and lacks some. The sample yields more than 250,000 clones, approximately 90% seen once. Sequencing was carried out using PBMCs or T cells enriched from blood (not recorded which). These receptors came from a middle-aged woman with acute COVID-19.

The J gene is TRBJ2-5, the V gene TRBV11-3; the match to TRBD1 covers 7 bases. CDR1 and CDR2 (germline): SGHNT, YENEEA. This CDR3 has 14 residues. The V gene end was trimmed by 4 bases and the J gene end by 4 bases; junction bases not matched to a gene: 6. Written as DNA, the CDR3 is TGTGCCAGCAGCTCGACAGGGCTGCGAGAGACCCAGTACTTC. Its protein is CASSSTGLRETQYF.

The CDR3 sequence is CASSQGEGTADEKLFF. CDR3 coding DNA: TGCGCCAGCAGCCAAGGGGAAGGGACAGCAGATGAAAAACTGTTTTTT. The chain combines TRBV4-3 with TRBJ1-4, with 7 bases identical to TRBD1. The V segment lost 1 base and the J segment 6 bases; nucleotides outside the gene matches: 8. The CDR3 extends over 16 amino acids. Per the germline V gene, CDR1 is LGHNA and CDR2 is YSLEER.

The chain has TRBV6-5 and TRBJ1-5; 11 bases fit TRBD1. The CDR3 extends over 15 amino acids. J was trimmed by 5 bases and V by 6 bases; bases with no gene match: 6. Per germline, CDR1 MNHEY and CDR2 SVGAGI. CDR3 sequence: CASSRTGGIDQPQHF. CDR3 coding DNA: TGTGCCAGCAGCCGGACAGGGGGCATAGATCAGCCCCAGCATTTT.

The rearrangement links TRBV24-1 to TRBJ2-7, with TRBD1 matching 9 bases. CDR1 is KGHDR and CDR2 is SFDVKD in the germline V gene. The V segment lost 4 bases and the J segment 0 bases; nucleotides outside the gene matches: 6. This CDR3 is 16 amino acids long. The CDR3, as DNA: TGTGCCACCAGTGACACTAAGACAGGGGGCTCCTACGAGCAGTACTTC. It codes for CATSDTKTGGSYEQYF.

About this clone: Other DNA sequences in the sample encode the same CDR3. The rearrangement links TRBV12-3 or TRBV12-4 to TRBJ1-1, with D possibly TRBD1 on 5 matching bases. This CDR3 region has 13 residues. The ends were cut back, 3 bases at V and 1 base at J, with 6 bases in the middle. Written as DNA, the CDR3 is TGTGCCAGCAGTTTCACAGGGAACACTGAAGCTTTCTTT. Amino acids: CASSFTGNTEAFF.

The gene calls are TRBV7-9 and TRBJ2-5; D unclear. CDR3 length: 10 residues. Trimming stripped 5 bases from V and 4 bases from J, with 2 bases between. Germline CDR1 is SEHNR and CDR2 is FQNEAQ (reference sequence). The CDR3 reads CASSRETQYF. CDR3 in DNA: TGTGCCAGCAGCCGAGAGACCCAGTACTTC.

Comments on this clone: This same CDR3 is encoded by further DNA sequences in the sample. The chain couples TRBV27 to TRBJ2-5; D is unclear. The V gene's germline CDR1 is MNHEY and CDR2 SMNVEV (reference sequence). The CDR3 length is 13 residues. V was clipped by 3 bases and J by 0 bases, with 5 bases between them. The CDR3 DNA reads as TGTGCCAGCAGTTTGAGCTACCAAGAGACCCAGTACTTC. The encoded protein is CASSLSYQETQYF.

The V call is TRBV5-1, the J call TRBJ1-4; D uncertain. The CDR3 contains 15 residues. Trimming pared 4 bases from V and 7 bases from J, leaving 17 bases between. Looked up from germline, CDR1 is SGHRS and CDR2 is YFSETQ. The chain's CDR3 is CASSPRGTVGEKLFF. DNA of the CDR3: TGCGCCAGCAGCCCTCGGGGAACCGTGGGTGAAAAACTGTTTTTT.

The chain employs TRBV5-1 and TRBJ2-6; no definite D call. V was cut by 4 bases and J by 0 bases, with 5 bases left in between. The CDR3 is 14 residues long. Germline CDR1 and CDR2: SGHRS and YFSETQ. CDR3 sequence (DNA): TGCGCCAGCAGCATTAACTCTGGGGCCAACGTCCTGACTTTC. The encoded protein is CASSINSGANVLTF.

The gene calls are TRBV19 and TRBJ1-4; tentative D call: TRBD1 (5 bases). With 3 bases removed from V and 8 bases from J, the gap between germline ends came to 22 bases. Germline V gene lookup returns CDR1 LNHDA and CDR2 SQIVND (reference sequence). The CDR3 has 17 residues. The CDR3 DNA follows: TGTGCCAGTAGTATCTTCCGAGACCGCAGGGCCGGGGAAAAACTGTTTTTT. Residues: CASSIFRDRRAGEKLFF.

The J gene is TRBJ1-2, the V gene TRBV7-8, with 8 bases that match TRBD1. Germline CDR1 is SGHVS and CDR2 is FQNEAQ. This CDR3 has 16 residues. The junction had 11 bases not matched to a gene; V was cut back by 0 bases and J by 8 bases. CDR3 sequence (DNA): TGTGCCAGCAGCTTAGCGCTGGGACAGGCTCTGGGGGGCTACACCTTC. Its protein is CASSLALGQALGGYTF.

In DNA form, the CDR3 reads TGTGCCAGCAGCCAGGGACAAGCGAGCTCCTATAATTCACCCCTCCACTTT. This encodes CASSQGQASSYNSPLHF. This chain connects TRBV9 to TRBJ1-6; tentatively, D is TRBD1 (6 bases). Germline loops: CDR1 SGDLS, CDR2 YYNGEE. CDR3 length: 17 residues. V lost 4 bases, J lost 0 bases, and 14 bases lay in between.

V usage is TRBV6-5 and J usage is TRBJ2-1, with 9 bases lining up with TRBD2. The J segment lost 4 bases and the V segment lost 5 bases, leaving 6 bases of the junction unmatched. This CDR3 region has 15 residues. CDR1 and CDR2 from the germline V gene are MNHEY and SVGAGI. CDR3 DNA sequence: TGTGCCAGCAGTCTGGGGAGCGGGGGGTACAATGAGCAGTTCTTC. It specifies CASSLGSGGYNEQFF.

This sequence joins TRBV24-1 and TRBJ1-2, with TRBD1 identical over 7 bases. The CDR3 length is 13 residues. Germline V gene sequence: CDR1 KGHDR, CDR2 SFDVKD. J was trimmed by 7 bases and V by 4 bases; bases with no gene match: 5. CDR3 nucleotide sequence: TGTGCCACCAGTGAGACAGGGAGGACTGGCTACACCTTC. As protein: CATSETGRTGYTF.

The chain combines TRBV10-3 with TRBJ2-3, with TRBD1 matching over 9 bases. CDR1 and CDR2 from the germline V gene are ENHRY and SYGVKD. The J segment lost 7 bases and the V segment lost 0 bases, leaving 2 bases of the junction unmatched. CDR3 size: 14 residues. The CDR3 bases are TGTGCCATCAGTGAGTCGGGACAGGGTTATACGCAGTATTTT. Translating it yields CAISESGQGYTQYF.

With respect to this clone: Other DNA sequences from this sample encode an identical CDR3 as well. The CDR3 reads CASSPSPLNTEAFF. CDR3 DNA: TGTGCCAGCTCACCGAGTCCCCTGAACACTGAAGCTTTCTTT. The rearrangement uses TRBV18 and TRBJ1-1; D call uncertain. The CDR3 length is 14 residues. The V end lost 3 bases, the J end lost 0 bases, and 8 bases lay between the germline ends. Germline-derived CDR1 and CDR2 are KGHSH and LQKENI.

The J gene is TRBJ1-2, the V gene TRBV27; TRBD1 is a possible D gene (6 bases). Trimming cost V 6 bases and J 4 bases, with 18 bases left between them. CDR3 length: 15 amino acids. The germline CDR1 and CDR2 sequences are MNHEY and SMNVEV (reference sequence). CDR3 in DNA: TGTGCCAGCAGGTGGGCGGGGGGCGAAATCTATGGCTACACCTTC. Translation gives CASRWAGGEIYGYTF.

The CDR3 loop reads CASSPLADSTDTQYF. CDR3 bases: TGTGCCAGCAGTCCGCTAGCGGATAGCACAGATACGCAGTATTTT. This sequence joins TRBV28 and TRBJ2-3; 7 nucleotides line up with TRBD2. V dropped 5 bases and J dropped 0; count of bases not matched to a gene: 5. Germline V gives CDR1 MDHEN, CDR2 SYDVKM. CDR3 length equals 15 residues.

The chain links TRBV5-1 to TRBJ2-6; D is perhaps TRBD2 (5 bases). Trimming cost V 7 bases and J 4 bases, with 15 bases left between them. The CDR3 is 15 residues long. Germline V lookup: CDR1 SGHRS, CDR2 YFSETQ. The CDR3 spells CASRGLGSGANVLTF. In nucleotides, the CDR3 is TGCGCCAGCCGAGGGCTGGGGTCCGGGGCCAACGTCCTGACTTTC.

The genes are TRBV2 and TRBJ1-4; weak D call: TRBD1 (6 bases). The germline CDR1 and CDR2 sequences are SNHLY and FYNNEI. This CDR3 has 14 residues. Deletions cut 4 bases from V and 4 bases from J, with 10 bases between. CDR3 residues: CASSGDNGNEKLFF. DNA for the CDR3: TGTGCCAGCAGTGGGGACAACGGTAATGAAAAACTGTTTTTT. Based on the CDR3 plus reference TRBV2 and TRBJ1-4, the full variable domain is EPEVTQTPSHQVTQMGQEVILRCVPISNHLYFYWYRQILGQKVEFLVSFYNNEISEKSEIFDDQFSVERPDGSNFTLKIRSTKLEDSAMYFCASSGDNGNEKLFFGSGTQLSVL.